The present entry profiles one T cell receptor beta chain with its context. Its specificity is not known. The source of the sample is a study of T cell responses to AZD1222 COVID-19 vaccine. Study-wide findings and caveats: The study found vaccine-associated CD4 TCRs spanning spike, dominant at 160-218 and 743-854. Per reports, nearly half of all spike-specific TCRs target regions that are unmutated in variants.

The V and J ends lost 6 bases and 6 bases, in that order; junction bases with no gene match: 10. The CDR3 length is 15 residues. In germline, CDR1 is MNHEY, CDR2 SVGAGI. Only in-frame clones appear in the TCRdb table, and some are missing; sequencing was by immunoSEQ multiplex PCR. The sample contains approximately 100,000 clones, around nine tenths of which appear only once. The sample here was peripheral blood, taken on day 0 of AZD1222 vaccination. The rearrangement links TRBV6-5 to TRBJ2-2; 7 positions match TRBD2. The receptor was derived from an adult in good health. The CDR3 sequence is CASSPQGAGAGELFF. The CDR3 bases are TGTGCCAGCAGCCCCCAAGGTGCGGGGGCCGGGGAGCTGTTTTTT.